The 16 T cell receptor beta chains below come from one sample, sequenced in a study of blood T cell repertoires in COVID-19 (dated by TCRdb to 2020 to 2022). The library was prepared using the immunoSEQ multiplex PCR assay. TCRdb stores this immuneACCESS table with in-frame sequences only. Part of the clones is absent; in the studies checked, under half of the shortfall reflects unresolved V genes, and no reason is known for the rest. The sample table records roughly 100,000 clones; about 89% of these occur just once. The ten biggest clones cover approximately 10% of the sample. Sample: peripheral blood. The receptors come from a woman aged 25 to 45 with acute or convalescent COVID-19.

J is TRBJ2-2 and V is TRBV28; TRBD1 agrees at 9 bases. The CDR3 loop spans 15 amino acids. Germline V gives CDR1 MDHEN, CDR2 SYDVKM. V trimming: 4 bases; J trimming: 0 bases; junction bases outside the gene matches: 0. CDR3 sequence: CASSWTGANTGELFF. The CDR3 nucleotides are TGTGCCAGCAGTTGGACAGGGGCGAACACCGGGGAGCTGTTTTTT.

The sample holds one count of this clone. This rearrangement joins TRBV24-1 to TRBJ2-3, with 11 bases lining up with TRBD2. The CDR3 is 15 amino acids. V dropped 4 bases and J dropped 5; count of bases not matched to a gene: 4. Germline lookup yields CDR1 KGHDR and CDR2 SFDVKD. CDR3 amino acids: CATSDTSGGRDTQYF. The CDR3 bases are TGTGCCACCAGTGACACTAGCGGGGGTCGAGATACGCAGTATTTT.

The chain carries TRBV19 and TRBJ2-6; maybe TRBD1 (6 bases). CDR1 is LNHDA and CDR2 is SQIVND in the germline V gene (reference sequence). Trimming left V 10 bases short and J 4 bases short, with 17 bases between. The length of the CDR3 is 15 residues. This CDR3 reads CATRRQGWGANVLTF. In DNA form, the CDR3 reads TGTGCCACCAGACGGCAGGGGTGGGGGGCCAACGTCCTGACTTTC.

The CDR3 is CASRGTSVSTGELFF. The CDR3 nucleotides read TGTGCCAGCAGAGGGACTAGCGTGTCCACCGGGGAGCTGTTTTTT. This chain joins TRBV7-6 and TRBJ2-2; TRBD2 matches at 10 bases. The J segment lost 4 bases and the V segment lost 6 bases, leaving 5 bases of the junction unmatched. This CDR3 is built from 15 residues. The germline V gene encodes CDR1 SGHVS and CDR2 FNYEAQ.

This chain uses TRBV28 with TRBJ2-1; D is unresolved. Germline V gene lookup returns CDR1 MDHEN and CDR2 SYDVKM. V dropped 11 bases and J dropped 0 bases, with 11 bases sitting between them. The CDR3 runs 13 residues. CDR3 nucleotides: TGTGCCGCTGGGCGTAGCTCCTACAATGAGCAGTTCTTC. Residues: CAAGRSSYNEQFF.

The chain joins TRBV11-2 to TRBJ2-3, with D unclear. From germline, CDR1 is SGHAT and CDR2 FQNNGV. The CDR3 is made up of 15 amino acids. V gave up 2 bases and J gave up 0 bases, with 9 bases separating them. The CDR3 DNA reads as TGTGCCAGCAGCTTACTTATTCTGAGCACAGATACGCAGTATTTT. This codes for CASSLLILSTDTQYF.

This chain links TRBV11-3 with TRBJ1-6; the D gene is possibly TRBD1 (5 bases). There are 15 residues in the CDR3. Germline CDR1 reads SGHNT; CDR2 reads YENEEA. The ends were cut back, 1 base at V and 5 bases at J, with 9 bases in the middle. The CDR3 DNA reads TGTGCCAGCAGCTTAGGGGGCGTAAATAATTCACCCCTCCACTTT. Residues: CASSLGGVNNSPLHF.

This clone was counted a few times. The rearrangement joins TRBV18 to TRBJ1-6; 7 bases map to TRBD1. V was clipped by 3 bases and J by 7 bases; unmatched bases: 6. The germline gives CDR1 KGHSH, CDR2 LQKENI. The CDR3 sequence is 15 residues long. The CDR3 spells CASSPAGQNNSPLHF. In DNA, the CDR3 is TGTGCCAGCTCACCCGCGGGACAGAACAATTCACCCCTCCACTTT.

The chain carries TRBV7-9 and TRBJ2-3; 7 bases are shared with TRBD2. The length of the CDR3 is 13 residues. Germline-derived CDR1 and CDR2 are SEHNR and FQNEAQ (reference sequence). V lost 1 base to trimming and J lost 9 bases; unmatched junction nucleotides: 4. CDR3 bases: TGTGCCAGCAGCTTAGTTTTGGGGGGGACGCAGTATTTT. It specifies CASSLVLGGTQYF.

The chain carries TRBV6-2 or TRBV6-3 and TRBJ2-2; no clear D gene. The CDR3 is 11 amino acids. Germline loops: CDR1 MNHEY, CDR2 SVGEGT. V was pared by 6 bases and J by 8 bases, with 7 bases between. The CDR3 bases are TGTGCCAGCAGCCCCCAGGGGGAGCTGTTTTTT. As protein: CASSPQGELFF.

CDR3 DNA sequence: TGCGCCAGCAGCCAAGGGGGTGCCTACGAGCAGTACTTC. This translates into CASSQGGAYEQYF. This chain links TRBV5-1 with TRBJ2-7; the D gene is possibly TRBD1 (6 bases). CDR3 length equals 13 residues. The germline V gene has CDR1 SGHRS and CDR2 YFSETQ. The V end was cut by 4 bases, the J end by 2 bases, with 10 bases between.

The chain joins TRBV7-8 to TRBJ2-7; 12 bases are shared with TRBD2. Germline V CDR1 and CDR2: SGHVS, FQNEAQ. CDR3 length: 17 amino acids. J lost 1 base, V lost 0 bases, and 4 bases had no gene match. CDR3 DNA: TGTGCCAGCAGCTTAGCTCGGGGACTAGCGGGTTCCTACGAGCAGTACTTC. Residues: CASSLARGLAGSYEQYF. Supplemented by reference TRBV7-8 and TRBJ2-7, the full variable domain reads GAGVSQSPRYKVAKRGQDVALRCDPISGHVSLFWYQQALGQGPEFLTYFQNEAQLDKSGLPSDRFFAERPEGSVSTLKIQRTQQEDSAVYLCASSLARGLAGSYEQYFGPGTRLTVT.

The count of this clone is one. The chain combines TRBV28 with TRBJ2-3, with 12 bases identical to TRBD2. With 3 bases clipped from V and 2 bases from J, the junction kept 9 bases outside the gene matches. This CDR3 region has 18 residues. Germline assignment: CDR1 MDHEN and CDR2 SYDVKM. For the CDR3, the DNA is TGTGCCAGCAGTTTCGGACTAGCGGGACGAATATCCACAGATACGCAGTATTTT. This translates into CASSFGLAGRISTDTQYF. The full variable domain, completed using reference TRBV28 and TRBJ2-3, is DVKVTQSSRYLVKRTGEKVFLECVQDMDHENMFWYRQDPGLGLRLIYFSYDVKMKEKGDIPEGYSVSREKKERFSLILESASTNQTSMYLCASSFGLAGRISTDTQYFGPGTRLTVL.

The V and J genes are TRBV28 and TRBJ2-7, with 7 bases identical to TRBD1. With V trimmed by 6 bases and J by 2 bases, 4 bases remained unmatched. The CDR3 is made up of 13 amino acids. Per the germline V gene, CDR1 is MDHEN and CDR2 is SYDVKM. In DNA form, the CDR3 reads TGTGCCAGCAGGCACAGGGGACCCTACGAGCAGTACTTC. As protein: CASRHRGPYEQYF.

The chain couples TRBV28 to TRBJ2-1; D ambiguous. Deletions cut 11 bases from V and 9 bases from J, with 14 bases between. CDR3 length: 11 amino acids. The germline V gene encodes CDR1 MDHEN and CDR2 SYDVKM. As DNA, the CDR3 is TGTGCCTCATCCCTTGAGTCTGAGCAGTTCTTC. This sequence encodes CASSLESEQFF.

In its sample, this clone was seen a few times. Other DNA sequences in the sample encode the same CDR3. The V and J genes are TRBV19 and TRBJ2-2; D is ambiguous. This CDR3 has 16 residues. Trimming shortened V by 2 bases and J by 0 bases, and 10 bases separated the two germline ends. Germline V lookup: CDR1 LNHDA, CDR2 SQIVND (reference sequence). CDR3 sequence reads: CASSILGSANTGELFF. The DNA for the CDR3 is TGTGCCAGTAGTATACTCGGCAGCGCGAACACCGGGGAGCTGTTTTTT.